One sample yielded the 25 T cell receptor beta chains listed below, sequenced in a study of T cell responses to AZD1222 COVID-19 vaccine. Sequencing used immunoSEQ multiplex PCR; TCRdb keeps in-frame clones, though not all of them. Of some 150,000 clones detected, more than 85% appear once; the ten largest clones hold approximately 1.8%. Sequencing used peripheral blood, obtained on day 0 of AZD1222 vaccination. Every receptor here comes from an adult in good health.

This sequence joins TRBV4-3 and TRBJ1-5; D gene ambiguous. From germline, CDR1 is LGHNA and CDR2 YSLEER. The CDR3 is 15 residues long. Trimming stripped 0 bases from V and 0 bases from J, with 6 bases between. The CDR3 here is CASSQELYSNQPQHF. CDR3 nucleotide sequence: TGCGCCAGCAGCCAAGAACTATATAGCAATCAGCCCCAGCATTTT.

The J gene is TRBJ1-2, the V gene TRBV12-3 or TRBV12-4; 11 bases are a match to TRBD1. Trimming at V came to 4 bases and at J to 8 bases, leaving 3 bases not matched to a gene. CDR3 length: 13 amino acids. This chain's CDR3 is CASSSGTGGGYTF. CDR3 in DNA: TGTGCCAGCAGTTCAGGGACAGGGGGAGGCTACACCTTC.

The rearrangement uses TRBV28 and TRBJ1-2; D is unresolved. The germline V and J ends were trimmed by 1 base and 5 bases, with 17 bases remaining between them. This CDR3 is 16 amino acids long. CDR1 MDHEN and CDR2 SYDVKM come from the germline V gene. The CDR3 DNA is TGTGCCAGCAGTTTATCCCGGTGGGAGAGGCTATATGGCTACACCTTC. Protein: CASSLSRWERLYGYTF.

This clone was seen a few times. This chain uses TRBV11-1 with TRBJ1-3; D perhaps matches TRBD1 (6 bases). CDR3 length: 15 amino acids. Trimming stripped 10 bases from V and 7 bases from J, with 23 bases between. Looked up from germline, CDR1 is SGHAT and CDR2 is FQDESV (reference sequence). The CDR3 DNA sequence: TGTGCCAACTTCGTTGGGGGGCTTAGAGGGAACACCATATATTTT. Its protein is CANFVGGLRGNTIYF.

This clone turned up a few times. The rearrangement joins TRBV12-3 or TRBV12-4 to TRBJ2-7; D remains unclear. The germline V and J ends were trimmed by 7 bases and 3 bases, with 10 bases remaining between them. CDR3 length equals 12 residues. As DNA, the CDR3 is TGTGCCAGCACCTCTGGGCTCTACGAGCAGTACTTC. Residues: CASTSGLYEQYF.

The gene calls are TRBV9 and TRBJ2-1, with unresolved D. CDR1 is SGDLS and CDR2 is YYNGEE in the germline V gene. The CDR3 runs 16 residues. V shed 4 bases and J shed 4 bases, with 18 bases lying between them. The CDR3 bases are TGTGCCAGCAGCCCCCTTAGGAGCCTAGTATACAATGAGCAGTTCTTC. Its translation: CASSPLRSLVYNEQFF.

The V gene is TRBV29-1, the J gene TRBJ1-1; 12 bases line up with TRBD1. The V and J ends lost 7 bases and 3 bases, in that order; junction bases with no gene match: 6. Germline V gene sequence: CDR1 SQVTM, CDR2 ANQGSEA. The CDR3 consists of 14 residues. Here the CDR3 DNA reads TGCAGCGGATGGGACAGGGGGCCTGACACTGAAGCTTTCTTT. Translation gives CSGWDRGPDTEAFF.

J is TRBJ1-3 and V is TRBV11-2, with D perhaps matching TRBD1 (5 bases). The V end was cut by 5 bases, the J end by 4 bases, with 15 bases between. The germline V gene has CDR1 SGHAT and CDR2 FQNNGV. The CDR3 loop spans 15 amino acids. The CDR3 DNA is TGTGCCAGCAGCCTCGAGATGGCAGGGGGAAACACCATATATTTT. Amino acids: CASSLEMAGGNTIYF.

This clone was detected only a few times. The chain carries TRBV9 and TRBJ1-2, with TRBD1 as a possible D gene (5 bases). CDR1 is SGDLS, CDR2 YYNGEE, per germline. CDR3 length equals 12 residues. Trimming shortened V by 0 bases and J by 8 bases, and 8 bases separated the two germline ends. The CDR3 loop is CASSVDQGGYTF. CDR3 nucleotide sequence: TGTGCCAGCAGCGTAGATCAGGGCGGCTACACCTTC.

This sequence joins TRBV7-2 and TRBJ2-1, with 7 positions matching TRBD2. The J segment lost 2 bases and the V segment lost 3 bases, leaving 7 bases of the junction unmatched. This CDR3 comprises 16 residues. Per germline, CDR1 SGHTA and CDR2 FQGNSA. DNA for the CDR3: TGTGCCAGCAGCTTCGTCGGGGGGTCAACCTACAATGAGCAGTTCTTC. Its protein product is CASSFVGGSTYNEQFF.

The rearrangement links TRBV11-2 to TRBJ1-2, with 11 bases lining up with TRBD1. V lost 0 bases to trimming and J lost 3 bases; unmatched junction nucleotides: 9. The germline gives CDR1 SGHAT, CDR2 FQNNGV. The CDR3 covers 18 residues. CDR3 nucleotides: TGTGCCAGCAGCTTAGATCTTGTTTCGGGACAGGGGGACTATGGCTACACCTTC. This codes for CASSLDLVSGQGDYGYTF.

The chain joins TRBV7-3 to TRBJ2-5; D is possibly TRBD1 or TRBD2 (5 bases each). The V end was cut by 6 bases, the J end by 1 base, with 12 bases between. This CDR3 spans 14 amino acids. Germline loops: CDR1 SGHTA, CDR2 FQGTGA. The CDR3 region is CASSPPGPQETQYF. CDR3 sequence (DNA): TGTGCCAGCAGTCCCCCGGGGCCCCAAGAGACCCAGTACTTC.

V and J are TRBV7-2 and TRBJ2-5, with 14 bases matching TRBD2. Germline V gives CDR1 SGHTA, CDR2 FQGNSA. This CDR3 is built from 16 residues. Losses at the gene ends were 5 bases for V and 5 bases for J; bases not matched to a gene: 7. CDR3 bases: TGTGCCAGCAGCCCGACGACTAGCGGGGGGGTTGAGACCCAGTACTTC. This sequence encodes CASSPTTSGGVETQYF.

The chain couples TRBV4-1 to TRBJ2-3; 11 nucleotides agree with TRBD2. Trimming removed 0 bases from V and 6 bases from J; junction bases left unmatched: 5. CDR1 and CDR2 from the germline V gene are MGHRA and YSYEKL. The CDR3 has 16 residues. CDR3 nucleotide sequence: TGCGCCAGCAGCCAAGATCGGGCTAGCGGGGGGGATACGCAGTATTTT. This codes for CASSQDRASGGDTQYF.

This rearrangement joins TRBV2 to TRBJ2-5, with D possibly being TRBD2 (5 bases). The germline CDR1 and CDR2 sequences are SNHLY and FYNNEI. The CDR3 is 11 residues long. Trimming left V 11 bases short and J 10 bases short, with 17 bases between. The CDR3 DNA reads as TGTGCCGGGTCCCGGGAAAGGGACCAGTACTTC. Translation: CAGSRERDQYF.

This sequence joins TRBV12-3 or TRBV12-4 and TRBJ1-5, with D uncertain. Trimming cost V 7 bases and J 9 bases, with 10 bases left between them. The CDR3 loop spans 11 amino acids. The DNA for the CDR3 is TGTGCCAGCACCTCTGAGGGGCCCCAGCATTTT. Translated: CASTSEGPQHF.

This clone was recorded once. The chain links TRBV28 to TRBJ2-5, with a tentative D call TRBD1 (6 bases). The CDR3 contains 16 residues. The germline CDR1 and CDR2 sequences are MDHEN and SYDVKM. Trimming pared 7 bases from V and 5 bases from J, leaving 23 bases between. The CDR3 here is CASKRGGQGIMETQYF. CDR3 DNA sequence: TGTGCCAGCAAGAGAGGCGGCCAGGGGATTATGGAGACCCAGTACTTC.

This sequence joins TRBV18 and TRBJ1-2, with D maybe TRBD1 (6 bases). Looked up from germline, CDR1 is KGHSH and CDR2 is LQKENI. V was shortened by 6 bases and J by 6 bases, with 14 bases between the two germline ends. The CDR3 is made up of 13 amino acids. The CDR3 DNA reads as TGTGCCAGCTCTCGGAACAGGGAGAATGGCTACACCTTC. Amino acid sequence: CASSRNRENGYTF. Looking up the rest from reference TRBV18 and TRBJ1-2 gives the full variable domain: NAGVMQNPRHLVRRRGQEARLRCSPMKGHSHVYWYRQLPEEGLKFMVYLQKENIIDESGMPKERFSAEFPKEGPSILRIQQVVRGDSAAYFCASSRNRENGYTFGSGTRLTVV.

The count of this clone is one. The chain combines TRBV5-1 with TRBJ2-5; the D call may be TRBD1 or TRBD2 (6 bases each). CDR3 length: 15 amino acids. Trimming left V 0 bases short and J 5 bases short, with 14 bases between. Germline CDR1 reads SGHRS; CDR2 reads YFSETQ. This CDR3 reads CASSLEGGFGETQYF. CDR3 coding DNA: TGCGCCAGCAGCTTGGAGGGGGGATTTGGTGAGACCCAGTACTTC.

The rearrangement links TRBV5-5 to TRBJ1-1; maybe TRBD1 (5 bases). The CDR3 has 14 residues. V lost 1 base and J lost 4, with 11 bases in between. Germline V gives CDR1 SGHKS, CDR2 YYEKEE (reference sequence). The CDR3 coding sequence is TGTGCCAGCAGCTTGAGGCAGGGCGCCACTGAAGCTTTCTTT. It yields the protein CASSLRQGATEAFF.

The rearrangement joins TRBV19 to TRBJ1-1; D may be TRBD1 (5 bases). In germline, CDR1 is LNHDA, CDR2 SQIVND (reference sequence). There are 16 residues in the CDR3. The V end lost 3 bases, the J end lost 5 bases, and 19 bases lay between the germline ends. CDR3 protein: CASSISLARVGTEAFF. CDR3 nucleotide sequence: TGTGCCAGTAGTATTTCGTTGGCCAGGGTTGGGACTGAAGCTTTCTTT.

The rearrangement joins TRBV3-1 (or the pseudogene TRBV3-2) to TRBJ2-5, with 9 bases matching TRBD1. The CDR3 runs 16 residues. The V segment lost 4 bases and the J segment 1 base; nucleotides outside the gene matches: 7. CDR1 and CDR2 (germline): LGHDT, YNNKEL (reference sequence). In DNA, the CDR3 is TGTGCCAGCAGCCCGCTGGCGGACAGGGGCCAAGAGACCCAGTACTTC. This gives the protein CASSPLADRGQETQYF.

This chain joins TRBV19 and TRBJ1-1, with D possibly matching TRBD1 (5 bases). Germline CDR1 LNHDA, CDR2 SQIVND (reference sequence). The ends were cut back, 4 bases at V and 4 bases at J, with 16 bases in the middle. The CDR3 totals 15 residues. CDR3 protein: CASSSGGSFSTEAFF. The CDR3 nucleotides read TGTGCCAGTAGTAGTGGGGGGAGTTTCAGCACTGAAGCTTTCTTT.

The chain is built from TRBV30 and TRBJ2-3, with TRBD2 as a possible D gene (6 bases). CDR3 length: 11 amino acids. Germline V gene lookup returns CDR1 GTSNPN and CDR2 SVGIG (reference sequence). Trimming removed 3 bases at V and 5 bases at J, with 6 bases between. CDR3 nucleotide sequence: TGTGCCTGGAGCGGGGGAGATACGCAGTATTTT. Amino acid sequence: CAWSGGDTQYF.

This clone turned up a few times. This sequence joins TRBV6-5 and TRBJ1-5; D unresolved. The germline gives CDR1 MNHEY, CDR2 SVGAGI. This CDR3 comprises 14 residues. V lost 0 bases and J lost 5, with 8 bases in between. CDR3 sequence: CASSYSRSHQPQHF. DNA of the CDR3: TGTGCCAGCAGTTACTCGAGAAGTCATCAGCCCCAGCATTTT.